A selection of T cell receptor beta chains follows, all from one sample in a study of T-cell reconstitution after alpha-beta-depleted transplantation in children. Via MiXCR, TCRdb re-called the PCR reads, giving one row per CDR3 protein. In the table there are about 610,000 distinct CDR3 sequences, under 12% of which are singletons. The sequencing here drew on PBMCs from the stem cell graft donor, taken from the stem cell graft. The receptors here all came from a human donor who donated a stem cell graft to a child with acute myeloid leukemia. CDR3s include the opening cysteine and the closing phenylalanine or tryptophan. A D gene is named only where the DNA matches it firmly. Where a row states a size, it is once, few, many or the class of an expanded clone; other rows omit it.

>TRBJ1-3|TRBV14|NA|NA
TGTGCCAGCAGCCAACTTTTAGGAAACACCATATATTTT
CASSQLLGNTIYF
>TRBJ2-1|TRBV24-1|NA|many
TGTGCCACCAGTGATCTGCCCAATGAGCAGTTCTTC
CATSDLPNEQFF
>TRBJ2-7|TRBV20-1|TRBD1|many
TGCAGTGCTTATGACGGGACAGGGTATTCCTACGAGCAGTACTTC
CSAYDGTGYSYEQYF
>TRBJ2-7|TRBV4-3|TRBD1|few
TGCGCCAGCAGCCAAGGGACAGGGGATTCTAGTGAGCAGTACTTC
CASSQGTGDSSEQYF
>TRBJ2-1|TRBV7-2|TRBD2|NA
TGTGCCAGCACGTCTAGGCGGGAGAAACACAATGAGCAGTTCTTC
CASTSRREKHNEQFF
>TRBJ1-5|TRBV12-3/TRBV12-4|NA|few
TGTGCCAGCGGTCTGAGGCAGCCCCAGCATTTT
CASGLRQPQHF
>TRBJ2-3|TRBV29-1|TRBD2|few
TGCAGCGTTGGGGCGGGAGGGCCGGGAGATACGCAGTATTTT
CSVGAGGPGDTQYF
>TRBJ2-1|TRBV18|TRBD2|NA
TGTGCCAGCTCACCAAATAACGGCGGGAGCTCCTACAATGAGCAGTTCTTC
CASSPNNGGSSYNEQFF
>TRBJ1-5|TRBV12-3/TRBV12-4|NA|many
TGTGCCAGCAGCTTAGGGGGGTTAGGCAATCAGCCCCAGCATTTT
CASSLGGLGNQPQHF
>TRBJ2-6|TRBV12-3/TRBV12-4|NA|NA
TGTGCCAGCAGTTTCGGGGACTCTGGGGCCAACGTCCTGACTTTC
CASSFGDSGANVLTF
>TRBJ2-2|TRBV6-2/TRBV6-3|NA|NA
TGTGCCAGCAGGCGGACAATTACCGGGGAGCTGTTTTTT
CASRRTITGELFF
>TRBJ2-7|TRBV3-1|TRBD1|NA
TGTGCCAGCAGCCAAGTCTGGACAGGCTCCTACGAGCAGTACTTC
CASSQVWTGSYEQYF
>TRBJ2-3|TRBV29-1|NA|few
TGCAGCGTGAGCGCTACAGATACGCAGTATTTT
CSVSATDTQYF
>TRBJ2-7|TRBV9|TRBD1|NA
TGTGCCAGCAGCGTAGTCGAGGGGGCGAGGGAGCAGTACTTC
CASSVVEGAREQYF
>TRBJ2-2|TRBV30|NA|NA
TGTGCCGGGGTCGGTGCTAGCCTCGGAACCGGGGAGCTGTTTTTT
CAGVGASLGTGELFF
>TRBJ1-3|TRBV29-1|NA|NA
TGCAGCGTTTCTTCGGGGACTGGAAACACCATATATTTT
CSVSSGTGNTIYF
>TRBJ2-1|TRBV20-1|TRBD2|many
TGCAGTGCCCAAACTAGCGGGAGGTCCTACAATGAGCAGTTCTTC
CSAQTSGRSYNEQFF
>TRBJ1-1|TRBV6-1|NA|NA
TGTGCCAGCAAAAAGGGTATGGGCACTGAAGCTTTCTTT
CASKKGMGTEAFF
>TRBJ1-3|TRBV9|NA|NA
TGTGCCAGCAGCCCCTCTCCGTCTGGAAACACCATATATTTT
CASSPSPSGNTIYF
>TRBJ2-7|TRBV20-1|TRBD1|NA
TGCAGTGCTAGAAGGGACAGGGACACCTACGAGCAGTACTTC
CSARRDRDTYEQYF
>TRBJ2-3|TRBV6-2/TRBV6-3|NA|few
TGTGCCAGCAGTTACTCGCAAAATACGCAGTATTTT
CASSYSQNTQYF
>TRBJ1-2|TRBV11-2|NA|few
TGTGCCAGCAGTCAGAGGGCTACCGGGACCGATTCTTTCTATGGCTACACCTTC
CASSQRATGTDSFYGYTF
>TRBJ2-7|TRBV20-1|TRBD1|many
TGCAGTGCTCCTCAGGACAGGGGACGCTACGAGCAGTACTTC
CSAPQDRGRYEQYF
>TRBJ2-5|TRBV20-1|NA|NA
TGCAGTGCTAGAGATCTTACGGGAGCGTCAGAGACCCAGTACTTC
CSARDLTGASETQYF
>TRBJ1-2|TRBV4-2|TRBD1|NA
TGTGCCAGCAGCCTACAGATGGACAGGGGGGATGGCTACACCTTC
CASSLQMDRGDGYTF
>TRBJ2-1|TRBV3-1|TRBD2|NA
TGTGCCAGCAGCCAAGATGGAATTACTAGCGGGAGGCCCAATGAGCAGTTCTTC
CASSQDGITSGRPNEQFF
>TRBJ2-1|TRBV20-1|NA|many
TGCAGTGCTAGAGGGGACCAAAATGAGCAGTTCTTC
CSARGDQNEQFF
>TRBJ2-3|TRBV20-1|TRBD2|many
TGCAGTGCTAGATCTCTCAGAGGCCTAGCGGGAGCAGGCACAGATACGCAGTATTTT
CSARSLRGLAGAGTDTQYF
>TRBJ2-5|TRBV20-1|NA|NA
TGCAGTGCTAGAGATCGGGGGAGCCCGCTGCTGGAGACCCAGTACTTC
CSARDRGSPLLETQYF
>TRBJ1-5|TRBV7-3|NA|NA
TGTGCCAGCAGCTTAATAACCGGTCAGCCCCAGCATTTT
CASSLITGQPQHF
>TRBJ2-2|TRBV29-1|TRBD1|many
TGCAGCGCCCCGGGACAGGGGGACGGGGAGCTGTTTTTT
CSAPGQGDGELFF
>TRBJ2-7|TRBV7-3|TRBD1|few
TGTGCCAGCAGCTTCCCCGGACAGGGGAGATCCTACGAGCAGTACTTC
CASSFPGQGRSYEQYF